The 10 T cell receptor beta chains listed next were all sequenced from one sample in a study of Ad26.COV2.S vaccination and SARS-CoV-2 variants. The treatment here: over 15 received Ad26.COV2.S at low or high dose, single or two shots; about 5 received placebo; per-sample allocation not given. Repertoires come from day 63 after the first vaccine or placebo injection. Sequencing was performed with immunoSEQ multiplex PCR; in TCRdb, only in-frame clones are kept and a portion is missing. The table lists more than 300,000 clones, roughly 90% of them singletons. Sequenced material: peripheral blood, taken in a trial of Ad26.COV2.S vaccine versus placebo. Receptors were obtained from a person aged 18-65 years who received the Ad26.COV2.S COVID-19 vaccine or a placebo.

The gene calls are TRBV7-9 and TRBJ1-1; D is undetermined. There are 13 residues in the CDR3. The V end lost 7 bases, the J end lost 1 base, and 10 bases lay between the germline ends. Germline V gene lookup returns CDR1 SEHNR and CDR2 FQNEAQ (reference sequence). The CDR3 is CASTIWGNTEAFF. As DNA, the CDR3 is TGTGCCAGCACCATTTGGGGGAACACTGAAGCTTTCTTT.

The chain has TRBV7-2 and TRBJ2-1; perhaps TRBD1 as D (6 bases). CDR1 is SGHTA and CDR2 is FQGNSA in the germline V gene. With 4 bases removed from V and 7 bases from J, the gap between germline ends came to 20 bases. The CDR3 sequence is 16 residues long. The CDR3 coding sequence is TGTGCCAGCAGCTCCATGGGGGCCACTCTTGGGAATGAGCAGTTCTTC. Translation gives CASSSMGATLGNEQFF.

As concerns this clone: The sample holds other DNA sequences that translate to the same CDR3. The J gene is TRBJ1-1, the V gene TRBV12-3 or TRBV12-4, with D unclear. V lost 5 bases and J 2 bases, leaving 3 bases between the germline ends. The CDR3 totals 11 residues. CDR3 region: CASSRNTEAFF. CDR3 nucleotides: TGTGCCAGCAGTAGAAACACTGAAGCTTTCTTT.

This CDR3 reads CASSPGQINQPQHF. The CDR3 DNA sequence: TGTGCCAGCAGTCCGGGACAGATCAATCAGCCCCAGCATTTT. The chain is built from TRBV28 and TRBJ1-5, with 7 nucleotides matching TRBD1. CDR1 is MDHEN and CDR2 is SYDVKM in the germline V gene. The CDR3 loop spans 14 amino acids. V gave up 5 bases and J gave up 3 bases; unmatched junction bases: 4.

The chain's CDR3 is CASSPSQANNSPLHF. DNA of the CDR3: TGTGCCAGCTCACCGAGTCAGGCGAATAATTCACCCCTCCACTTT. The chain is built from TRBV18 and TRBJ1-6; D gene uncertain. The V gene lost 3 bases and the J gene lost 5 bases, with 11 bases spanning the gap. From germline, CDR1 is KGHSH and CDR2 LQKENI. This CDR3 contains 15 residues.

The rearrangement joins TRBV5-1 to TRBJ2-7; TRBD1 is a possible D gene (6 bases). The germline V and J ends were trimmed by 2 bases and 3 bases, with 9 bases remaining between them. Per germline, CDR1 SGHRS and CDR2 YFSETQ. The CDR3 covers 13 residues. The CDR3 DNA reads TGCGCCAGCAGCTTTTTACAGGGCTACGAGCAGTACTTC. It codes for CASSFLQGYEQYF.

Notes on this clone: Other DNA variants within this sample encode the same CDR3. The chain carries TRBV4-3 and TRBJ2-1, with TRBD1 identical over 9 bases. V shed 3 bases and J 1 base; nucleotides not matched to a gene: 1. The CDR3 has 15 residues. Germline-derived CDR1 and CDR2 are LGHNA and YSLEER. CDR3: CASSQGQGSYNEQFF. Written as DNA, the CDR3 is TGCGCCAGCAGCCAGGGACAGGGATCCTACAATGAGCAGTTCTTC.

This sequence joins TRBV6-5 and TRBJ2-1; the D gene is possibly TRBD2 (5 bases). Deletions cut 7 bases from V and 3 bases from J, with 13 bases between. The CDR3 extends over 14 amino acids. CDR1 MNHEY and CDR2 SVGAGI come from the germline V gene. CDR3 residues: CASIPSGFYNEQFF. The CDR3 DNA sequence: TGTGCCAGCATCCCCAGCGGCTTCTACAATGAGCAGTTCTTC.

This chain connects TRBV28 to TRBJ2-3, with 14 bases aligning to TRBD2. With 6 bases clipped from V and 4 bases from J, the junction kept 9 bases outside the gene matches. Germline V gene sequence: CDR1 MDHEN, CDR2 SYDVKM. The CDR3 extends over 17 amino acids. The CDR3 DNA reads TGTGCCAGCAGCCAGACTAGCGGGAGGGCCCTGGCAGATACGCAGTATTTT. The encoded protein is CASSQTSGRALADTQYF.

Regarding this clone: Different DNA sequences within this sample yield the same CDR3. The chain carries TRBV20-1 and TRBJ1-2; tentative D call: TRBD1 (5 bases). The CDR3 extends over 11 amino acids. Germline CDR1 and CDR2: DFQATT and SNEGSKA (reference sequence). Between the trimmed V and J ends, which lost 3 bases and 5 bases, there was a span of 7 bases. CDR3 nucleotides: TGCAGTGCTAGCGGGGGATATGGCTACACCTTC. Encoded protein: CSASGGYGYTF.